These 28 T cell receptor beta chains were all obtained from the same sample, sequenced in a study of CD8 T cells in ankylosing spondylitis. TCRdb itself ran the 5' RACE reads through MiXCR, one entry per CDR3 protein. The sample contains a few hundred thousand distinct CDR3 sequences, about 18% of which appear only once. The sequenced material came from blood, either unsorted or a sorted T cell fraction (not recorded which). Every receptor here comes from a male donor with ankylosing spondylitis or in good health (not recorded which).

This clonotype was detected many times. J is TRBJ2-7 and V is TRBV20-1; tentatively, D is TRBD2 (5 bases). V lost 5 bases, J lost 3 bases, and 14 bases lay in between. CDR1 DFQATT and CDR2 SNEGSKA come from the germline V gene (reference sequence). CDR3 length equals 13 residues. CDR3 protein: CSAGSLADYEQYF. Here the CDR3 DNA reads TGCAGTGCTGGTTCTCTAGCAGACTACGAGCAGTACTTC.

The chain couples TRBV19 to TRBJ2-7; no clear D gene. CDR3 length: 13 residues. The V gene's germline CDR1 is LNHDA and CDR2 SQIVND (reference sequence). V lost 3 bases to trimming and J lost 5 bases, with 11 bases between them. The CDR3 bases are TGTGCCAGTAGTATGGCCTCGATGGACGAGCAGTACTTC. Amino acid sequence: CASSMASMDEQYF.

The chain is built from TRBV13 and TRBJ2-1; D possibly corresponds to TRBD1 (5 bases). The CDR3 spans 13 residues. The V end was cut by 6 bases, the J end by 6 bases, with 12 bases between. Germline V gives CDR1 PRHDT, CDR2 FYEKMQ (reference sequence). This CDR3 is CASRGAWGNEQFF. CDR3 DNA: TGTGCCAGCAGAGGGGCTTGGGGCAATGAGCAGTTCTTC.

The chain joins TRBV4-2 to TRBJ2-7; no definite D call. The CDR3 runs to 14 residues. CDR1 is LGHNA, CDR2 YNFKEQ, per germline. Trimming shortened V by 0 bases and J by 3 bases, and 9 bases separated the two germline ends. CDR3 DNA sequence: TGTGCCAGCAGCCAAGAATATGCGGTCTACGAGCAGTACTTC. Protein sequence: CASSQEYAVYEQYF.

This clonotype came up a few times. This chain uses TRBV4-1 with TRBJ2-5, with D hard to call. Germline-derived CDR1 and CDR2 are MGHRA and YSYEKL. This CDR3 contains 15 residues. Trimming left V 0 bases short and J 4 bases short, with 12 bases between. This CDR3 reads CASSQDRAARETQYF. The CDR3 bases are TGCGCCAGCAGCCAAGATCGGGCGGCCCGAGAGACCCAGTACTTC.

This clonotype was observed many times. V and J are TRBV6-5 and TRBJ1-5, with 8 bases fitting TRBD1. This CDR3 has 14 amino acids. Germline lookup yields CDR1 MNHEY and CDR2 SVGAGI. V was pared by 5 bases and J by 2 bases, with 2 bases of the junction left unmatched. In DNA, the CDR3 is TGTGCCAGCAGTCAGACAGGGGGCAATCAGCCCCAGCATTTT. Translation: CASSQTGGNQPQHF.

This clonotype was observed a single time. The V call is TRBV20-1, the J call TRBJ1-5; possible D gene TRBD1, 5 bases. The V gene lost 5 bases and the J gene lost 6 bases, with 14 bases spanning the gap. CDR1 is DFQATT, CDR2 SNEGSKA, per germline (reference sequence). The CDR3 is made up of 13 amino acids. CDR3 amino acids: CSARGSRVQPQHF. The CDR3 nucleotides read TGCAGTGCTCGGGGGTCAAGGGTTCAGCCCCAGCATTTT.

This clonotype has a handful of counts. The chain employs TRBV20-1 and TRBJ2-1; 11 bases are a match to TRBD2. This CDR3 has 18 residues. V shed 2 bases, J shed 6 bases, and the junction held 15 bases outside the gene matches. In germline, CDR1 is DFQATT, CDR2 SNEGSKA (reference sequence). CDR3 sequence (DNA): TGCAGTGCTAGACCCGACCCCCTCATAGCGGGAGGGCCCAATGAGCAGTTCTTC. Translation gives CSARPDPLIAGGPNEQFF.

The chain couples TRBV29-1 to TRBJ2-6, with D possibly being TRBD2 (5 bases). The V and J ends lost 5 bases and 3 bases respectively, with 8 bases between them. Germline-derived CDR1 and CDR2 are SQVTM and ANQGSEA. The CDR3 spans 13 residues. The CDR3 reads CSVPGNGANVLTF. In DNA, the CDR3 is TGCAGCGTTCCGGGGAATGGGGCCAACGTCCTGACTTTC.

This chain uses TRBV20-1 with TRBJ2-1; maybe TRBD2 (6 bases). This CDR3 is built from 15 residues. Germline V gives CDR1 DFQATT, CDR2 SNEGSKA (reference sequence). The V gene lost 3 bases and the J gene lost 2 bases, with 14 bases spanning the gap. Here the CDR3 DNA reads TGCAGTGCTAGTCGCGGGGCCCTGCCCTACAATGAGCAGTTCTTC. This translates into CSASRGALPYNEQFF.

This clonotype was counted between two and nine times. The V gene is TRBV7-9, the J gene TRBJ2-1; no clear D gene. Between the trimmed V and J ends, which lost 6 bases and 9 bases, there was a span of 9 bases. Per the germline V gene, CDR1 is SEHNR and CDR2 is FQNEAQ (reference sequence). The CDR3 runs to 11 residues. CDR3 bases: TGTGCCAGCAGGGCCAATTCTGAGCAGTTCTTC. Translating gives CASRANSEQFF.

This clonotype came up a few times. This chain uses TRBV9 with TRBJ2-6, with 7 bases lining up with TRBD2. The CDR3 length is 17 residues. Germline V lookup: CDR1 SGDLS, CDR2 YYNGEE. The V gene end was trimmed by 3 bases and the J gene end by 4 bases; junction bases not matched to a gene: 10. The CDR3 DNA reads as TGTGCCAGCAGCGACGCGGCGGGGGAGACCGGGGCCAACGTCCTGACTTTC. Protein sequence: CASSDAAGETGANVLTF. The full variable domain, its missing parts supplied by reference TRBV9 and TRBJ2-6, is DSGVTQTPKHLITATGQRVTLRCSPRSGDLSVYWYQQSLDQGLQFLIQYYNGEERAKGNILERFSAQQFPDLHSELNLSSLELGDSALYFCASSDAAGETGANVLTFGAGSRLTVL.

The V and J genes are TRBV6-9 and TRBJ2-7, with D perhaps matching TRBD1 (7 bases). The CDR3 runs 13 residues. The germline V gene has CDR1 MNHGY and CDR2 SVAAGI. Deletions cut 7 bases from V and 5 bases from J, with 15 bases between. Written as DNA, the CDR3 is TGTGCCAGCACCCAGGGGGGAATCGACGAGCAGTACTTC. Translation: CASTQGGIDEQYF.

This clonotype was found a few times. The chain employs TRBV29-1 and TRBJ2-1; D remains unclear. Trimming pared 6 bases from V and 6 bases from J, leaving 12 bases between. This CDR3 is 12 amino acids long. In germline, CDR1 is SQVTM, CDR2 ANQGSEA. In DNA form, the CDR3 reads TGCAGCGTCTCAGTGACTGCCAATGAGCAGTTCTTC. It translates to CSVSVTANEQFF.

J is TRBJ2-6 and V is TRBV4-3; D may be TRBD1 (5 bases). V gave up 0 bases and J gave up 0 bases, with 12 bases separating them. CDR3 length: 18 residues. Germline-derived CDR1 and CDR2 are LGHNA and YSLEER. CDR3 nucleotide sequence: TGCGCCAGCAGCCAAGATTCTACAGGTAACTCTGGGGCCAACGTCCTGACTTTC. Its translation: CASSQDSTGNSGANVLTF.

This clonotype has ten or more counts. This chain links TRBV29-1 with TRBJ1-4; 7 bases are shared with TRBD1. The junction had 6 bases not matched to a gene; V was cut back by 6 bases and J by 5 bases. CDR1 and CDR2 (germline): SQVTM, ANQGSEA. CDR3 length: 13 amino acids. The CDR3 is CSVLGTANEKLFF. In DNA form, the CDR3 reads TGCAGCGTCCTCGGGACAGCAAATGAAAAACTGTTTTTT.

The J gene is TRBJ1-3, the V gene TRBV4-1; possibly TRBD1 for D (6 bases). The CDR3 has 18 amino acids. V lost 1 base, J lost 2 bases, and 18 bases lay in between. CDR1 and CDR2 (germline): MGHRA, YSYEKL. The DNA for the CDR3 is TGCGCCAGCAGCCAAGTCGTTGAGGTGTCAGGGGCTGGAAACACCATATATTTT. Translated, it gives CASSQVVEVSGAGNTIYF.

The chain uses TRBV7-9 and TRBJ2-3; D is uncertain. This CDR3 spans 16 amino acids. The ends were cut back, 1 base at V and 0 bases at J, with 11 bases in the middle. Germline V gene data show CDR1 as SEHNR and CDR2 as FQNEAQ (reference sequence). The DNA of the CDR3 is TGTGCCAGCAGCTTAGAGTTGGCTACTAGCACAGATACGCAGTATTTT. Amino acids: CASSLELATSTDTQYF.

V is TRBV7-6 and J is TRBJ2-3, with 12 bases lining up with TRBD2. The V segment lost 5 bases and the J segment 6 bases; nucleotides outside the gene matches: 9. The CDR3 loop spans 16 amino acids. Germline CDR1 and CDR2: SGHVS and FNYEAQ. The CDR3 sequence: CASSLRLAGDMDTQYF. The CDR3, as DNA: TGTGCCAGCAGCCTCCGACTAGCGGGAGACATGGATACGCAGTATTTT.

The chain couples TRBV9 to TRBJ2-6, with TRBD1 as a possible D gene (5 bases). The CDR3 extends over 14 amino acids. Trimming removed 3 bases at V and 2 bases at J, with 6 bases between. Germline assignment: CDR1 SGDLS and CDR2 YYNGEE. The CDR3 here is CASSARAGANVLTF. CDR3 DNA sequence: TGTGCCAGCAGCGCCAGGGCTGGGGCCAACGTCCTGACTTTC.

The V call is TRBV5-6, the J call TRBJ2-7; perhaps TRBD1 as D (5 bases). V lost 4 bases to trimming and J lost 0 bases, with 14 bases between them. From germline, CDR1 is SGHDT and CDR2 YYEEEE. The CDR3 is 15 amino acids. The CDR3: CASSQNPDSSYEQYF. In DNA, the CDR3 is TGTGCCAGCAGCCAAAACCCTGACAGCTCCTACGAGCAGTACTTC.

Only a few counts were recorded for this clonotype. The chain is built from TRBV12-3 or TRBV12-4 and TRBJ1-2; 9 nucleotides agree with TRBD1. The CDR3 length is 15 residues. The junction had 7 bases not matched to a gene; V was cut back by 4 bases and J by 4 bases. In DNA form, the CDR3 reads TGTGCCAGCAGTTCATGGACAGGGGAAGGCTATGGCTACACCTTC. Protein sequence: CASSSWTGEGYGYTF.

This chain joins TRBV6-1 and TRBJ1-4; D gene unclear. Trimming left V 3 bases short and J 0 bases short, with 11 bases between. Germline V lookup: CDR1 MNHNS, CDR2 SASEGT. The CDR3 runs to 16 residues. The CDR3 DNA reads TGTGCCAGCAGTGAGTGGACGGCCGCAACTAATGAAAAACTGTTTTTT. Translating gives CASSEWTAATNEKLFF.

The chain carries TRBV15 and TRBJ1-5; D remains unclear. Germline V gives CDR1 LNHNV, CDR2 YYDKDF (reference sequence). V lost 1 base and J 11 bases, leaving 12 bases between the germline ends. The CDR3 spans 13 residues. DNA for the CDR3: TGTGCCACCAGCAGAGGGAGAGCGGAGGCCCAGCATTTT. It translates to CATSRGRAEAQHF.

The chain uses TRBV27 and TRBJ2-5, with D possibly matching TRBD2 (6 bases). Trimming cost V 5 bases and J 5 bases, with 24 bases left between them. CDR3 length: 17 residues. Germline V gene data show CDR1 as MNHEY and CDR2 as SMNVEV (reference sequence). CDR3 sequence: CASSDPDGVGGHETQYF. The DNA of the CDR3 is TGTGCCAGCAGTGACCCCGACGGGGTGGGAGGCCACGAGACCCAGTACTTC.

This clonotype was counted ten times or more. CDR3 loop: CASSLSPHVPNYEQYF. The CDR3 nucleotides are TGCGCCAGCAGCTTGAGCCCCCATGTCCCAAACTACGAGCAGTACTTC. The gene calls are TRBV5-1 and TRBJ2-7; no definite D call. The CDR3 length is 16 residues. Trimming removed 1 base from V and 3 bases from J, with 17 bases in between. The germline V gene encodes CDR1 SGHRS and CDR2 YFSETQ.

The V call is TRBV20-1, the J call TRBJ2-5; 7 nucleotides agree with TRBD2. The CDR3 spans 15 residues. Germline trimming cut 1 base from V and 5 bases from J; bases unmatched to any gene: 10. The V gene's germline CDR1 is DFQATT and CDR2 SNEGSKA (reference sequence). The CDR3 DNA reads as TGCAGTGCTAGAGTAACGGGACTACAGTATGAGACCCAGTACTTC. Its translation: CSARVTGLQYETQYF.

V and J are TRBV5-1 and TRBJ2-3; tentatively, D is TRBD1 (6 bases). The germline V gene has CDR1 SGHRS and CDR2 YFSETQ. Trimming cost V 3 bases and J 4 bases, with 15 bases left between them. This CDR3 has 15 amino acids. CDR3 sequence: CASSWTDGGSDTQYF. The CDR3 coding sequence is TGCGCCAGCAGCTGGACAGACGGAGGTTCAGATACGCAGTATTTT.